This T cell receptor beta chain was sequenced in a study of siplizumab effects on memory and regulatory T cells. With regard to this clone: Its antigen is not known.

CDR1 KGHSH and CDR2 LQKENI come from the germline V gene. The CDR3 is 11 amino acids. Between the trimmed V and J ends, which lost 4 bases and 7 bases, there was a span of 7 bases. Libraries were prepared by immunoSEQ multiplex PCR; TCRdb keeps only in-frame clonotypes and omits some of them. The repertoire has around 26,000 clones, about 79% of them found once; the top ten carry 20% to 25%. The study's findings and limits: No functional test confirmed suppression by proliferating siplizumab-culture Tregs. Naive T cells looked more diverse than memory cells and looked like major alloresponse contributors.

The sequence derives from a human donor in good health. V usage is TRBV18 and J usage is TRBJ1-1; D call uncertain. Sequencing was done on a sample of memory CD4+ T cells sorted from blood. DNA of the CDR3: TGTGCCAGCTCACTGGGAGGTGAAGCTTTCTTT. Translation gives CASSLGGEAFF.